The present T cell receptor beta chain was sequenced within a study of cytomegalovirus exposure and HLA in healthy donors. At the level of the study: In a later analysis, the 100 to 150 validation repertoires were reported to have used the same platform as the 600 to 800 first-cohort repertoires. Points from the study as a whole: Rare sequences made up most TCRs, while some public TCRs were found in many donors. Altogether, about 160 TCR beta chains were recorded as cytomegalovirus-associated.

Some clones are missing from TCRdb's copy, which holds only in-frame ones; the method was immunoSEQ multiplex PCR. The profile covers 150,000 or so clones, with about 95% appearing a single time and 1.5% to 2% taken by the ten largest. This clone was seen a single time. As yet, its antigen is unknown. The germline gives CDR1 GTSNPN, CDR2 SVGIG (reference sequence). V was clipped by 5 bases and J by 0 bases, with 10 bases between them. The CDR3 consists of 14 residues. Donors came from a validation cohort of over a hundred subjects, distinct from the first 666-subject cohort. Source material: PBMCs. The chain is built from TRBV30 and TRBJ1-4; D perhaps matches TRBD1 (5 bases). The clonotype comes from a young man in good health and CMV-seropositive. CDR3 sequence reads: CAWRGTATNEKLFF. CDR3 bases: TGTGCCTGGCGGGGGACTGCAACTAATGAAAAACTGTTTTTT.